These 22 T cell receptor beta chains were sequenced from one sample in a study of blood T cell repertoires in COVID-19. Method: immunoSEQ multiplex PCR; TCRdb's copy keeps in-frame clones and lacks some. The data contain some 150,000 clones, approximately 86% of them singletons. The source material was peripheral blood. The receptors were gathered from a man in his 60s with COVID-19, enrolled during active disease.

The CDR3 sequence: CASSSSISRAFF. CDR3 in DNA: TGTGCCAGCAGCTCATCTATATCCCGAGCTTTCTTT. This rearrangement joins TRBV7-9 to TRBJ1-1; no definite D call. V lost 4 bases, J lost 10 bases, and 13 bases lay in between. This CDR3 is 12 amino acids long. CDR1 is SEHNR and CDR2 is FQNEAQ in the germline V gene (reference sequence).

The chain employs TRBV18 and TRBJ2-5, with a possible D match to TRBD1 (5 bases). The germline V gene encodes CDR1 KGHSH and CDR2 LQKENI. The V gene lost 0 bases and the J gene lost 7 bases, with 15 bases spanning the gap. The CDR3 runs to 15 residues. As DNA, the CDR3 is TGTGCCAGCTCACCACCGGTCAGGGAACGAGGGACCCAGTACTTC. Its translation is CASSPPVRERGTQYF.

The rearrangement uses TRBV4-1 and TRBJ2-3, with 13 bases lining up with TRBD2. CDR3 length: 19 residues. The V segment lost 1 base and the J segment 0 bases; nucleotides outside the gene matches: 7. CDR1 is MGHRA, CDR2 YSYEKL, per germline. The CDR3 loop reads CASSQVPTSGGASTDTQYF. The CDR3 DNA is TGCGCCAGCAGCCAAGTCCCCACTAGCGGGGGGGCTAGCACAGATACGCAGTATTTT.

The CDR3 sequence is CASSSGLAGLNTQYF. The CDR3 nucleotides are TGTGCCAGCAGCTCCGGACTAGCGGGATTAAATACGCAGTATTTT. The V and J genes are TRBV11-2 and TRBJ2-3; TRBD2 agrees at 12 bases. Germline-derived CDR1 and CDR2 are SGHAT and FQNNGV. V lost 4 bases, J lost 7 bases, and 6 bases stayed unmatched. CDR3 size: 15 residues.

This chain connects TRBV18 to TRBJ2-3; 8 bases are a match to TRBD2. The CDR3 sequence is 15 residues long. Unmatched junction bases numbered 7, after V lost 3 bases and J lost 5 bases. Germline values: CDR1 KGHSH, CDR2 LQKENI. The CDR3 region has the DNA TGTGCCAGCTCACCCGGGAGGGCCGGGTTAGATACGCAGTATTTT. Translating it yields CASSPGRAGLDTQYF.

As regards this clone: This same CDR3 is encoded by further DNA sequences in the sample. The chain couples TRBV29-1 to TRBJ1-1, with D tentatively TRBD1 (6 bases). The germline V gene has CDR1 SQVTM and CDR2 ANQGSEA. V was shortened by 5 bases and J by 7 bases, with 11 bases between the two germline ends. The CDR3 sequence is 11 residues long. In DNA, the CDR3 is TGCAGCGTTAGACAGGTCGGTGAAGCTTTCTTT. It specifies CSVRQVGEAFF.

The CDR3 DNA is TGTGCCAGCAGTTTTCCCCCCAGGGAGTACTTC. Residues: CASSFPPREYF. This chain links TRBV27 with TRBJ2-7; tentative D call: TRBD1 (5 bases). Trimming left V 3 bases short and J 11 bases short, with 11 bases between. The CDR3 is 11 residues long. Germline CDR1 is MNHEY and CDR2 is SMNVEV (reference sequence).

This clone was counted once. The V call is TRBV27, the J call TRBJ1-2; 10 bases map to TRBD1. V was clipped by 6 bases and J by 1 base; unmatched bases: 8. Germline CDR1 and CDR2: MNHEY and SMNVEV (reference sequence). CDR3 length equals 16 residues. DNA of the CDR3: TGTGCCAGCAGCTCTCCGGGACAGGGGTTTAACTATGGCTACACCTTC. This encodes CASSSPGQGFNYGYTF.

This chain links TRBV2 with TRBJ1-4; D perhaps matches TRBD1 (6 bases). Per the germline V gene, CDR1 is SNHLY and CDR2 is FYNNEI. The CDR3 is 14 residues long. V lost 5 bases, J lost 1 base, and 8 bases lay in between. CDR3 residues: CASSPQGTNEKLFF. CDR3 DNA sequence: TGTGCCAGCAGTCCACAGGGAACTAATGAAAAACTGTTTTTT. The full variable domain, in which reference TRBV2 and TRBJ1-4 provide the parts outside the CDR3, is EPEVTQTPSHQVTQMGQEVILRCVPISNHLYFYWYRQILGQKVEFLVSFYNNEISEKSEIFDDQFSVERPDGSNFTLKIRSTKLEDSAMYFCASSPQGTNEKLFFGSGTQLSVL.

This clone was seen once. The chain employs TRBV5-4 and TRBJ2-5; TRBD2 matches at 11 bases. The CDR3 runs 15 residues. Germline values: CDR1 SGHNT, CDR2 YYREEE (reference sequence). V lost 3 bases, J lost 7 bases, and 8 bases stayed unmatched. The CDR3 reads CASSSGGTSGRTQYF. CDR3 coding DNA: TGTGCCAGCAGCTCTGGTGGGACTAGCGGTAGGACCCAGTACTTC.

This clone occurred a few times. This rearrangement joins TRBV30 to TRBJ1-1, with 10 bases identical to TRBD1. Trimming removed 7 bases from V and 1 base from J; junction bases left unmatched: 3. From germline, CDR1 is GTSNPN and CDR2 SVGIG (reference sequence). This CDR3 is built from 13 residues. CDR3 sequence: CAFRQGANTEAFF. CDR3 coding DNA: TGTGCCTTCAGACAGGGGGCGAACACTGAAGCTTTCTTT.

The chain carries TRBV5-5 and TRBJ2-3, with 7 bases fitting TRBD2. Germline CDR1 is SGHKS and CDR2 is YYEKEE (reference sequence). CDR3 length: 17 amino acids. J gave up 5 bases and V 0 bases, and 12 bases lay outside the gene matches. The DNA for the CDR3 is TGTGCCAGCAGCTTGGCCTACAGAATCAGGGAGGGAGATACGCAGTATTTT. Translating it yields CASSLAYRIREGDTQYF.

The table lists this clone with a few counts. The chain combines TRBV7-2 with TRBJ1-5; 7 bases are shared with TRBD1. Germline CDR1 SGHTA, CDR2 FQGNSA. The CDR3 length is 15 residues. Trimming took 4 bases from V and 3 from J; bases not matched to a gene: 6. DNA for the CDR3: TGTGCCAGCAGCTATCAGGGGGGTAACAATCAGCCCCAGCATTTT. The encoded protein is CASSYQGGNNQPQHF.

The chain combines TRBV19 with TRBJ1-1, with 7 bases that match TRBD1. This CDR3 region has 13 residues. Germline V CDR1 and CDR2: LNHDA, SQIVND (reference sequence). V lost 8 bases and J lost 2; bases outside the gene matches: 5. CDR3 sequence reads: CASHRTGNTEAFF. The CDR3 region has the DNA TGTGCCAGTCATAGGACAGGCAACACTGAAGCTTTCTTT.

This chain uses TRBV6-1 with TRBJ2-7, with D possibly matching TRBD1 (5 bases). The CDR3 is 16 amino acids. Trimming took 4 bases from V and 3 from J, leaving 19 bases between them. Germline loops: CDR1 MNHNS, CDR2 SASEGT. CDR3 nucleotides: TGTGCCAGCAGTGGTAGAACTCCGGACACGATCTACGAGCAGTACTTC. It codes for CASSGRTPDTIYEQYF.

A few counts support this clone. The chain joins TRBV5-1 to TRBJ1-1, with 11 positions matching TRBD1. This CDR3 has 18 amino acids. V lost 0 bases and J lost 4; bases outside the gene matches: 11. Looked up from germline, CDR1 is SGHRS and CDR2 is YFSETQ. CDR3 DNA sequence: TGCGCCAGCAGCTTGGCCCCGGACAGGGGGCTTTCGGGCACTGAAGCTTTCTTT. Translated: CASSLAPDRGLSGTEAFF.

The genes are TRBV2 and TRBJ1-1; D might be TRBD1 (6 bases). Trimming stripped 6 bases from V and 7 bases from J, with 12 bases between. Germline CDR1 and CDR2: SNHLY and FYNNEI. The CDR3 totals 12 residues. CDR3 loop: CASREQGFEAFF. DNA of the CDR3: TGTGCCAGCAGAGAACAGGGTTTTGAAGCTTTCTTT. The whole variable domain, filled in from reference TRBV2 and TRBJ1-1, reads EPEVTQTPSHQVTQMGQEVILRCVPISNHLYFYWYRQILGQKVEFLVSFYNNEISEKSEIFDDQFSVERPDGSNFTLKIRSTKLEDSAMYFCASREQGFEAFFGQGTRLTVV.

The rearrangement joins TRBV6-5 to TRBJ2-7; 11 nucleotides align to TRBD1. The CDR3 has 14 residues. The V segment lost 7 bases and the J segment 4 bases; nucleotides outside the gene matches: 6. CDR1 MNHEY and CDR2 SVGAGI come from the germline V gene. CDR3 loop: CASTSGQGVYEQYF. The CDR3 DNA reads as TGTGCCAGCACCTCGGGACAGGGGGTGTACGAGCAGTACTTC.

This chain links TRBV15 with TRBJ1-6, with no clear D. Germline lookup yields CDR1 LNHNV and CDR2 YYDKDF (reference sequence). This CDR3 is built from 16 residues. Trimming took off 0 bases at V and 8 bases at J, with 14 bases between the two ends. DNA of the CDR3: TGTGCCACCAGCAGAGAGTGGGCAGCAAGTTATTCACCCCTCCACTTT. It codes for CATSREWAASYSPLHF.

This clone was detected a few times. V usage is TRBV6-6 and J usage is TRBJ2-4, with D perhaps TRBD1 (6 bases). This CDR3 spans 14 amino acids. V dropped 7 bases and J dropped 4 bases, with 14 bases sitting between them. CDR1 and CDR2 (germline): MNHNY, SVGAGI (reference sequence). This chain's CDR3 is CASTGAAPKNIQYF. The DNA for the CDR3 is TGTGCCAGCACAGGGGCCGCCCCGAAAAACATTCAGTACTTC.

About this clone: Within the sample, other DNA sequences also encode this same CDR3. This sequence joins TRBV3-1 (or the pseudogene TRBV3-2) and TRBJ2-1, with 13 bases identical to TRBD2. The V gene's germline CDR1 is LGHDT and CDR2 YNNKEL (reference sequence). J gave up 4 bases and V 1 base, and 4 bases lay outside the gene matches. CDR3 length: 17 residues. The DNA for the CDR3 is TGTGCCAGCAGCCAAGGGTGGACTAGCGGGAGTTACAATGAGCAGTTCTTC. Protein sequence: CASSQGWTSGSYNEQFF.

The rearrangement uses TRBV7-2 and TRBJ2-1, with 9 bases lining up with TRBD2. Trimming removed 6 bases from V and 9 bases from J; junction bases left unmatched: 15. This CDR3 spans 16 amino acids. The germline V gene has CDR1 SGHTA and CDR2 FQGNSA. The DNA of the CDR3 is TGTGCCAGCAGGATAGTTCCTAGCGGGACGTTCGGTGAGCAGTTCTTC. It is translated as CASRIVPSGTFGEQFF.